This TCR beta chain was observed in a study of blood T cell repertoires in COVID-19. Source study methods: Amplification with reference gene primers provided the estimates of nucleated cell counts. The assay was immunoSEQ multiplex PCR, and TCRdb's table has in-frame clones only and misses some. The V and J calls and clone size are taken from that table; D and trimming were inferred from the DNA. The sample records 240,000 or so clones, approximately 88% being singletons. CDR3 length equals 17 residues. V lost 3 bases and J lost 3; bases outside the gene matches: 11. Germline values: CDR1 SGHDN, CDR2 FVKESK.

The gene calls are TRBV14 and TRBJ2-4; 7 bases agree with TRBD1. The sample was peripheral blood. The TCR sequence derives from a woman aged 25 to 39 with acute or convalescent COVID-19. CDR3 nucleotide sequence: TGTGCCAGCAGCCAGGCTGCCGGGACAGCGAACAAAAACATTCAGTACTTC. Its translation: CASSQAAGTANKNIQYF.